This T cell receptor (beta chain) was sequenced during a study of CD8 T cells in ankylosing spondylitis. Findings and caveats of the study: In the blood and synovial fluid of reactive arthritis, some motif variants had been previously reported. A TCR beta motif of several highly homologous variants seemed to mark ankylosing spondylitis blood. CD8+ by phenotype, disease-linked clones were relatively rare in peripheral blood. The authors reported significant enrichment of disease-linked clones in matched ankylosing spondylitis synovial fluid.

The CDR3 contains 16 residues. Trimming took 1 base from V and 0 from J, leaving 11 bases between them. Construction of TCR beta libraries was performed using quantitative 5'-RACE with molecular barcodes. TCRdb independently ran MiXCR on the 5' RACE reads; one entry per CDR3 protein. The sample holds 750,000 to 850,000 distinct CDR3 sequences, approximately 12% seen once. Points on this clonotype: What it binds is unknown.

The sequence was collected from a male donor with ankylosing spondylitis. The sequencing input was blood, either unsorted or a sorted T cell fraction (not recorded which). V usage is TRBV12-3 or TRBV12-4 and J usage is TRBJ2-3; D possibly corresponds to TRBD1 (5 bases). The CDR3 protein is CASSLEAGPSTDTQYF. The CDR3 coding sequence is TGTGCCAGCAGTTTAGAAGCAGGGCCGAGCACAGATACGCAGTATTTT.